These T cell receptor beta chains were read from a single sample in a study of shared clonotypes between healthy human individuals. Profiled with immunoSEQ multiplex PCR; TCRdb holds only in-frame clones, not every one. The sample lists around 2.1 million clones, just over 90% occurring once. Sequencing was done on a sample of naive CD8+ T cells from PBMCs. The receptor source for this set is a man younger than 30 in good health. Some clones in this sample may be carry-over from other donors' samples. Both conserved end residues are part of each CDR3.

>TRBJ2-3|TRBV5-6
CASSLAGGRLDTQYF
>TRBJ1-1|TRBV7-9
CASSLNAMGSTEAFF
>TRBJ2-2|TRBV7-6
CASSNRVGGANSATGELFF
>TRBJ2-1|TRBV18
CASRPVRAGPNEQFF
>TRBJ2-1|TRBV9
CASSVRTSGRYGEQFF
>TRBJ2-7|TRBV28
CASSLSLRGSYEQYF
>TRBJ2-3|TRBV19
CASSPMTLAGGLTDTQYF
>TRBJ2-1|TRBV27
CASSFGLAYEQFF
>TRBJ2-7|TRBV27
CASSFVLARTYEQYF
>TRBJ2-2|TRBV4-1
CASSPRDLGTGELFF
>TRBJ2-7|TRBV7-9
CASSLSGLAYEQYF
>TRBJ1-2|TRBV28
CASSLDGTHRYGYTF
>TRBJ2-7|TRBV19
CATAGPNSYEQYF
>TRBJ2-5|TRBV27
CASSPGDSGTETQYF
>TRBJ2-5|TRBV4-3
CASSRGTGTSVRETQYF
>TRBJ1-4|TRBV4-1
CASSLQPGREGGYGFDEKLFF
>TRBJ1-5|TRBV2
CASSEKSLDFQPQHF
>TRBJ1-5|TRBV28
CASSLTVTGKKPQHF
>TRBJ2-3|TRBV25-1
CASSEYKTSGRTDTQYF
>TRBJ1-1|TRBV19
CASSRGNTEAFF
>TRBJ2-3|TRBV4-2
CASSPRAQDTQYF
>TRBJ2-5|TRBV2
CASTRRETQYF
>TRBJ1-2|TRBV5-1
CASSSTPYSLYGYTF
>TRBJ2-7|TRBV9
CASSASLDRDPYEQYF
>TRBJ1-1|TRBV6-5
CASSWNTEAFF
>TRBJ1-5|TRBV5-6
CASSLYQVNQPQHF
>TRBJ1-5|TRBV28
CASRQTGEQPQHF
>TRBJ2-1|TRBV10-3
CAISEGGNEQFF
>TRBJ2-7|TRBV11-2
CASSPGGSDRTF
>TRBJ2-3|TRBV30
CAWSVRRAPTDTQYF
>TRBJ2-7|TRBV7-2
CASGALRGRAYEQYF
>TRBJ2-7|TRBV27
CASSPQTGTSEQYF
>TRBJ2-7|TRBV30
CAWSVLLEQYF
>TRBJ2-3|TRBV6-5
CASSSLQYTLGDTQYF
>TRBJ1-2|TRBV9
CASLGVWGYTF
>TRBJ2-5|TRBV13
CASSFRTGDQETQYF
>TRBJ2-1|TRBV29-1
CSVGGRAGTEAYNEQFF
>TRBJ2-7|TRBV16
CASSQSGRAHEQYF
>TRBJ1-1|TRBV27
CASSLSGRGFIEAFF
>TRBJ1-2|TRBV15
CATSRNRGLGYGYTF
>TRBJ2-2|TRBV2
CATGVTGGPSTGELFF